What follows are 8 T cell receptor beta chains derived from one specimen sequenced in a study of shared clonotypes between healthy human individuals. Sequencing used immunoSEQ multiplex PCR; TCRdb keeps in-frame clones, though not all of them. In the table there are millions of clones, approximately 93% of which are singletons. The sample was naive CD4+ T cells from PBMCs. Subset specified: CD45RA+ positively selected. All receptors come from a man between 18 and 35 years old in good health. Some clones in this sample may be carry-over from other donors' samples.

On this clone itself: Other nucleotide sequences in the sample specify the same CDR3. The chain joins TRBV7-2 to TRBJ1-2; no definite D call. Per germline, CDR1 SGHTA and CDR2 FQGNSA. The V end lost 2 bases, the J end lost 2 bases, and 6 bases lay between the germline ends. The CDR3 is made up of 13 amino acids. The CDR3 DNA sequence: TGTGCCAGCAGCTTAAGGGAAAACTATGGCTACACCTTC. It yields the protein CASSLRENYGYTF.

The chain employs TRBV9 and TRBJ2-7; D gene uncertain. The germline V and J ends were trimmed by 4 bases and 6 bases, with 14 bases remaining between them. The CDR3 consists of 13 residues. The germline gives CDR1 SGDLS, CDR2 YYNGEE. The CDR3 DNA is TGTGCCAGCAGCCCAACGAGCTGGAGCGAGCAGTACTTC. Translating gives CASSPTSWSEQYF.

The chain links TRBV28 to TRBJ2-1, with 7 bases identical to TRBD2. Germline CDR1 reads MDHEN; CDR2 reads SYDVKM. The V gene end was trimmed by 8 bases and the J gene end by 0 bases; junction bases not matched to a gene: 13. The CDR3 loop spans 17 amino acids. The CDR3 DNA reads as TGTGCCAGCCACTCGGCTAGCGGAAAGAGCTCCTACAATGAGCAGTTCTTC. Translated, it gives CASHSASGKSSYNEQFF.

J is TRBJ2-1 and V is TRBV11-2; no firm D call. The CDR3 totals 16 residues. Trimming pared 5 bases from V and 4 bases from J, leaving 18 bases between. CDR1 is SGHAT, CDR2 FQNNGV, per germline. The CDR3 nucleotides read TGTGCCAGCAGCCGGACCGTGGTTGCAAAGTACAATGAGCAGTTCTTC. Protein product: CASSRTVVAKYNEQFF. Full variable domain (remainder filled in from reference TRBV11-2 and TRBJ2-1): EAGVAQSPRYKIIEKRQSVAFWCNPISGHATLYWYQQILGQGPKLLIQFQNNGVVDDSQLPKDRFSAERLKGVDSTLKIQPAKLEDSAVYLCASSRTVVAKYNEQFFGPGTRLTVL.

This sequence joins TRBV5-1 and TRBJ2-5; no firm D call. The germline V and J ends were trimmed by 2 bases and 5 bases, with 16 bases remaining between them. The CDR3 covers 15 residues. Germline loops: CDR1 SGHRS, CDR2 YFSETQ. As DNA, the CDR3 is TGCGCCAGCAGCTTAGGGCCAGGCCTTTCGGAGACCCAGTACTTC. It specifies CASSLGPGLSETQYF.

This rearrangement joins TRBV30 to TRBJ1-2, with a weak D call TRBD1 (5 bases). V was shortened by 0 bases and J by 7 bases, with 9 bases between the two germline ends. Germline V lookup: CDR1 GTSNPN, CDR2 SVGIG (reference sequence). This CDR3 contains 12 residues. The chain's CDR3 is CAWSVRGSGYTF. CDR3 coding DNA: TGTGCCTGGAGTGTGAGGGGAAGTGGCTACACCTTC.

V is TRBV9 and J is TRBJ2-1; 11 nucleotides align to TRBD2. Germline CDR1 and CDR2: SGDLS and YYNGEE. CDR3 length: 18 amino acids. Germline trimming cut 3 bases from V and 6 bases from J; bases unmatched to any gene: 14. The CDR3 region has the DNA TGTGCCAGCAGCGAGGGAGGACTAGCGGGTGGGGGCCTCAATGAGCAGTTCTTC. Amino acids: CASSEGGLAGGGLNEQFF.

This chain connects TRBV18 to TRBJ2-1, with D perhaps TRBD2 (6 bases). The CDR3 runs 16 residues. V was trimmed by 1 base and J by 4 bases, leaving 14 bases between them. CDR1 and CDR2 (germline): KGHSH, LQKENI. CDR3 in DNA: TGTGCCAGCTCACCACGGGTCGGGAGTGCGTACAATGAGCAGTTCTTC. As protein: CASSPRVGSAYNEQFF.